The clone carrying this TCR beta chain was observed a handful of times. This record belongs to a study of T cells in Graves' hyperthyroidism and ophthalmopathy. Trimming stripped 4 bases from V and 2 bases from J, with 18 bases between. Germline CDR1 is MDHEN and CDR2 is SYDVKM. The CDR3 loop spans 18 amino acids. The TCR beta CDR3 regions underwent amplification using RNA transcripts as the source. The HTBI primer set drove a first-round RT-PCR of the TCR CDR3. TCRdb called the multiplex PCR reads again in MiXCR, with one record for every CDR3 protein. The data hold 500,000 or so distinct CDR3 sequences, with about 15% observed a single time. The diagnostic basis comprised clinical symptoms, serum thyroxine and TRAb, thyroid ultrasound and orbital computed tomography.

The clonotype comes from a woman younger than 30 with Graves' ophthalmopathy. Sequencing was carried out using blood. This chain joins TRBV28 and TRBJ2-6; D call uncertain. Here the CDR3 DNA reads TGTGCCAGCAGTTCCGTTAGGACCGACCCCCCTGGGGCCAACGTCCTGACTTTC. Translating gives CASSSVRTDPPGANVLTF.